This entry is about one T cell receptor beta chain. The CDR3 sequence is 18 residues long. Germline V gene lookup returns CDR1 LGHNA and CDR2 YSLEER. V was clipped by 0 bases and J by 7 bases; unmatched bases: 13. These data originate in a study of technical replicates of blood from a handful of donors. Clones were sequenced by immunoSEQ multiplex PCR, and TCRdb holds only the in-frame ones, with some missing. The sample carries about 80,000 clones, 91% recorded once. This rearrangement joins TRBV4-3 to TRBJ2-1, with 9 bases identical to TRBD1. Sequencing was performed on T cells isolated from PBMCs. This clonotype was obtained from a human donor in good health. The CDR3 sequence is CASSQDRGDRASRNEQFF. Written as DNA, the CDR3 is TGCGCCAGCAGCCAAGATCGGGGGGACAGGGCGTCGCGGAATGAGCAGTTCTTC.